The T cell receptor beta chain under discussion was sequenced for a study of blood T cell repertoires in COVID-19. Study as a whole: Specimens from acute and convalescent COVID-19 originated in the United States, Italy and Spain. Nucleic acid was either cDNA or gDNA, and it came from T cells, B-cell-depleted T cells, or PBMCs.

V was pared by 2 bases and J by 3 bases, with 20 bases between. CDR3 size: 18 residues. Looked up from germline, CDR1 is KGHSH and CDR2 is LQKENI. Authors' processing steps: Estimation of nucleated cell counts relied on the amplification of reference gene primers. Clones were sequenced by immunoSEQ multiplex PCR, and TCRdb holds only the in-frame ones, with some missing. V and J calls and clone size follow that table, whereas D and trimming were derived from the DNA. The sample has about 400,000 clones; more than 70% are singletons. This TCR derives from a man aged 40-55 years with acute or convalescent COVID-19. The chain joins TRBV18 to TRBJ1-3; D gene uncertain. What was sequenced was peripheral blood. CDR3 sequence: CASSPAFAGSGGGNTIYF. CDR3 nucleotide sequence: TGTGCCAGCTCACCAGCCTTCGCGGGCAGCGGCGGTGGAAACACCATATATTTT.